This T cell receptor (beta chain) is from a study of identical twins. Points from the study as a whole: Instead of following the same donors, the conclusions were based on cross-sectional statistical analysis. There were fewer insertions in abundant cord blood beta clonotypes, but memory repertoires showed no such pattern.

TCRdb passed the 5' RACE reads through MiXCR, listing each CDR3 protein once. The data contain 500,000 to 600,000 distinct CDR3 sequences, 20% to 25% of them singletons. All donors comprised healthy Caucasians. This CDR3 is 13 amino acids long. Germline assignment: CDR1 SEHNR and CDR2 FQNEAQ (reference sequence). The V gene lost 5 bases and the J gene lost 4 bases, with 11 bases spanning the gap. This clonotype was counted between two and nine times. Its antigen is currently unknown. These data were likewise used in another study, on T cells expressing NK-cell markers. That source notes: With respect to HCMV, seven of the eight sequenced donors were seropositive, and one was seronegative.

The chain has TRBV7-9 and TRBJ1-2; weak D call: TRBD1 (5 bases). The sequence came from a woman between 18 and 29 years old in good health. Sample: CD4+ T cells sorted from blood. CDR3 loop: CASSPPTAYGYTF. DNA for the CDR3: TGTGCCAGCAGCCCCCCGACAGCCTATGGCTACACCTTC.